The 4 T cell receptor beta chains below come from one sample, sequenced in a study of blood T cell repertoires in COVID-19. The table came from immunoSEQ multiplex PCR; TCRdb's copy has only in-frame clones and leaves some out. In the table there are 140,000 to 150,000 clones, roughly 80% of which are singletons. Sample: peripheral blood. These receptors all come from a human donor in a cohort sampled during active COVID-19.

The chain links TRBV11-2 to TRBJ2-5, with 7 bases lining up with TRBD1. The CDR3 length is 15 residues. V lost 5 bases to trimming and J lost 3 bases; unmatched junction nucleotides: 9. From germline, CDR1 is SGHAT and CDR2 FQNNGV. CDR3 residues: CASSVPWDREETQYF. DNA for the CDR3: TGTGCCAGCAGCGTCCCTTGGGACAGAGAAGAGACCCAGTACTTC.

The V and J genes are TRBV3-1 (or the pseudogene TRBV3-2) and TRBJ2-7; 7 nucleotides agree with TRBD1. J was trimmed by 2 bases and V by 4 bases; bases with no gene match: 11. The germline gives CDR1 LGHDT, CDR2 YNNKEL (reference sequence). CDR3 length equals 16 residues. CDR3 loop: CASSPSRQGPTYEQYF. The CDR3 DNA reads TGTGCCAGCAGCCCGAGTCGACAGGGACCCACCTACGAGCAGTACTTC.

The CDR3 DNA reads TGCAGCGTTGACGGAGAGGGCGGCACTGAAGCTTTCTTT. The encoded protein is CSVDGEGGTEAFF. The chain joins TRBV29-1 to TRBJ1-1; D gene uncertain. V was clipped by 3 bases and J by 4 bases, with 12 bases between them. CDR1 is SQVTM and CDR2 is ANQGSEA in the germline V gene. This CDR3 comprises 13 residues.

The V and J genes are TRBV13 and TRBJ2-2; D is undetermined. The length of the CDR3 is 14 residues. V was shortened by 6 bases and J by 1 base, with 9 bases between the two germline ends. Germline lookup yields CDR1 PRHDT and CDR2 FYEKMQ (reference sequence). DNA for the CDR3: TGTGCCAGCAGACCCATCGGGAACACCGGGGAGCTGTTTTTT. It encodes CASRPIGNTGELFF.